This T cell receptor (beta chain) was recorded in a study of PD-L1 blockade in urothelial cancer. Study in general: Administration of atezolizumab to patients began in about 2014, at 1,200 mg intravenously every 3 weeks. T cells numbered a median of 141,255 in the blood samples. Blood was evaluated 3 weeks (second dose) and 6 weeks after therapy began.

CDR3 length equals 19 residues. Time point meaning: pretreatment peripheral blood. Generated by immunoSEQ multiplex PCR, the TCRdb table keeps only in-frame clones and is missing some. The sample comprises 130,000 or so clones, around 85% of which are singletons, and 3.2% rests with the top ten. The starting material was PBMCs, obtained around atezolizumab (anti-PD-L1) treatment. The receptor was derived from a man in his fifties or sixties with urothelial cancer. The chain carries TRBV21-1 and TRBJ1-1. TRBV21-1 is noted as a pseudogene. CDR3: CASSKVDMKPPAGGTEAFF. The CDR3 DNA reads TGTGCCAGCAGCAAAGTAGATATGAAACCCCCTGCGGGTGGCACTGAAGCTTTCTTT.